This TCR beta chain was observed in a study of cytomegalovirus exposure and HLA in healthy donors. Everyone who donated was a healthy bone marrow donor. Study-level points and caveats: In an earlier analysis, most TCR beta V segments were productive about 87% or about 30% of the time. Among TCR beta chains, those listed as cytomegalovirus-associated numbered around 180.

Germline V gene lookup returns CDR1 MNHEY and CDR2 SVGAGI. The CDR3 consists of 15 residues. The V end was cut by 5 bases, the J end by 1 base, with 13 bases between. Vbeta (60) and Jbeta (13) primers were used in the PCR. Measured with immunoSEQ multiplex PCR; TCRdb has only the in-frame clones, and not every one. The sample lists roughly 71,000 clones, roughly two thirds occurring once. This clone was recorded a few times. Its specificity is unknown. The chain links TRBV6-5 to TRBJ2-3, with TRBD2 as a possible D gene (5 bases). Sequencing was done on a sample of PBMCs. This clonotype was sampled from a man aged 25-45 years in good health and CMV-seronegative. The CDR3 here is CASSPPGYGTDTQYF. The DNA for the CDR3 is TGTGCCAGCAGTCCGCCGGGGTACGGCACAGATACGCAGTATTTT.